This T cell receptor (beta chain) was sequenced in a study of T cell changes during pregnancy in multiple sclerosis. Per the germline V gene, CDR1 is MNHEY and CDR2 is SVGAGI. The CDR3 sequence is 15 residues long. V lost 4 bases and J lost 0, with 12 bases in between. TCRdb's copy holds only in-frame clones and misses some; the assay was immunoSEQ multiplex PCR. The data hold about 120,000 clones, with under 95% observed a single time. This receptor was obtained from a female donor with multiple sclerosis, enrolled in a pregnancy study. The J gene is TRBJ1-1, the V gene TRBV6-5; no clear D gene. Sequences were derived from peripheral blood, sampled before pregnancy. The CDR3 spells CASSWGGSMNTEAFF. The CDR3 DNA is TGTGCCAGCAGTTGGGGAGGGAGCATGAACACTGAAGCTTTCTTT.